The present T cell receptor (beta chain) was sequenced within a study of cytomegalovirus exposure and HLA in healthy donors. V trimming: 4 bases; J trimming: 6 bases; junction bases outside the gene matches: 4. The CDR3 length is 12 residues. CDR1 and CDR2 from the germline V gene are SGDLS and YYNGEE. Sequenced by immunoSEQ multiplex PCR; TCRdb stores in-frame clones only, minus some. Of over 200,000 clones in the sample, less than 95% are singletons; the top ten hold around 3.3%. The gene calls are TRBV9 and TRBJ2-7; 7 bases are shared with TRBD2. The sequence was collected from a woman younger than 45 in good health and CMV-seronegative. Material: PBMCs. The CDR3 DNA follows: TGTGCCAGCAGCCGGGGGGACGGCGAGCAGTACTTC. It is translated as CASSRGDGEQYF.